This TCR beta chain was sequenced during a study of cytomegalovirus exposure and HLA in healthy donors. PCR primers comprised 60 Vbeta and 13 Jbeta primers. Produced via immunoSEQ multiplex PCR; TCRdb's table is partial and in-frame only. Here the sample spans around 170,000 clones, 78% being singletons. The ends were cut back, 5 bases at V and 1 base at J, with 8 bases in the middle. From germline, CDR1 is MDHEN and CDR2 SYDVKM. This CDR3 has 13 amino acids. The TCR comes from a male donor in good health and CMV-seronegative. Sequenced sample: PBMCs. The rearrangement joins TRBV28 to TRBJ1-1; no reliable D call. The CDR3 loop is CASSPPRNTEAFF. The CDR3 nucleotides read TGTGCCAGCAGTCCCCCGAGGAACACTGAAGCTTTCTTT. Complete variable domain (other parts from reference TRBV28 and TRBJ1-1): DVKVTQSSRYLVKRTGEKVFLECVQDMDHENMFWYRQDPGLGLRLIYFSYDVKMKEKGDIPEGYSVSREKKERFSLILESASTNQTSMYLCASSPPRNTEAFFGQGTRLTVV.